The 17 T cell receptor beta chains below were found in one sample sequenced in a study of blood T cell repertoires in COVID-19. Clones were read by immunoSEQ multiplex PCR, and TCRdb kept only the in-frame ones, dropping some. The table lists about 48,000 clones, roughly 80% of them singletons. The sample was peripheral blood. These receptors originate from a man in his forties or fifties with acute or convalescent COVID-19.

The chain employs TRBV4-1 and TRBJ1-3, with a weak D call TRBD1 (5 bases). The CDR3 is made up of 16 amino acids. The V gene's germline CDR1 is MGHRA and CDR2 YSYEKL. With 4 bases removed from V and 0 bases from J, the gap between germline ends came to 13 bases. CDR3 region: CASSPWEGPSGNTIYF. CDR3 bases: TGCGCCAGCAGCCCCTGGGAGGGGCCCTCTGGAAACACCATATATTTT.

The genes are TRBV5-4 and TRBJ2-5, with 8 bases identical to TRBD1. Germline V gene lookup returns CDR1 SGHNT and CDR2 YYREEE (reference sequence). This CDR3 is built from 15 residues. V lost 0 bases to trimming and J lost 5 bases; unmatched junction nucleotides: 6. The CDR3 DNA reads TGTGCCAGCAGCTTGGGTCAGGGGGCTGGTGAGACCCAGTACTTC. It encodes CASSLGQGAGETQYF.

The rearrangement links TRBV11-2 to TRBJ1-2; tentative D call: TRBD1 (6 bases). The V gene's germline CDR1 is SGHAT and CDR2 FQNNGV. Trimming cost V 6 bases and J 0 bases, with 20 bases left between them. The CDR3 has 17 residues. The CDR3 DNA reads as TGTGCCAGCAGTAATATCGGACAGTCCTTTGCTAACTATGGCTACACCTTC. Translation gives CASSNIGQSFANYGYTF.

CDR3 protein: CASSLEGGQTF. Written as DNA, the CDR3 is TGCGCCAGCAGCTTGGAAGGGGGCCAGACCTTC. V and J are TRBV5-1 and TRBJ1-2; 7 bases align to TRBD1. The CDR3 is 11 residues long. The V segment lost 0 bases and the J segment 14 bases; nucleotides outside the gene matches: 4. Per the germline V gene, CDR1 is SGHRS and CDR2 is YFSETQ.

This chain uses TRBV14 with TRBJ1-2; perhaps TRBD1 as D (5 bases). Looked up from germline, CDR1 is SGHDN and CDR2 is FVKESK. The CDR3 runs to 14 residues. Trimming took 4 bases from V and 4 from J, leaving 13 bases between them. This chain's CDR3 is CASSLGGVRYGYTF. As DNA, the CDR3 is TGTGCCAGCAGCCTCGGGGGGGTACGCTATGGCTACACCTTC.

The V gene is TRBV12-3 or TRBV12-4, the J gene TRBJ1-5; D not resolved. This CDR3 contains 13 residues. V lost 3 bases to trimming and J lost 3 bases, with 6 bases between them. The CDR3 DNA reads as TGTGCCAGCAGTTTGAGTATCAATCAGCCCCAGCATTTT. It is translated as CASSLSINQPQHF.

Comments on this clone: At one end the junction does not follow the germline gene, possibly because of a read error. The genes are TRBV5-5 and TRBJ1-1; D is undetermined. Germline CDR1 reads SGHKS; CDR2 reads YYEKEE (reference sequence). The CDR3 runs to 13 residues. CDR3 DNA: TGTGCCAGACCCGAAGCGGTAATCCACTCCAATCCATTT. Translated: CARPEAVIHSNPF.

CDR3 in amino acids: CATSDWGGTEAFF. In DNA form, the CDR3 reads TGTGCCACCAGTGATTGGGGGGGAACTGAAGCTTTCTTT. This chain links TRBV24-1 with TRBJ1-1; tentatively, D is TRBD1 (5 bases). Looked up from germline, CDR1 is KGHDR and CDR2 is SFDVKD. The V end was cut by 2 bases, the J end by 5 bases, with 8 bases between. The CDR3 spans 13 residues.

V gene TRBV7-9 combines with J gene TRBJ2-1; D is possibly TRBD1 (5 bases). This CDR3 contains 15 residues. Germline assignment: CDR1 SEHNR and CDR2 FQNEAQ (reference sequence). The germline V and J ends were trimmed by 3 bases and 2 bases, with 11 bases remaining between them. The CDR3 region has the DNA TGTGCCAGCAGCTTCACACAGGCAGCCTACAATGAGCAGTTCTTC. This translates into CASSFTQAAYNEQFF.

The V call is TRBV10-3, the J call TRBJ2-3; 8 positions match TRBD2. Trimming at V came to 4 bases and at J to 3 bases, leaving 6 bases not matched to a gene. The CDR3 spans 15 residues. Germline-derived CDR1 and CDR2 are ENHRY and SYGVKD. The CDR3 sequence: CAISGTGGPTDTQYF. The CDR3, as DNA: TGTGCCATCAGTGGAACGGGGGGGCCTACAGATACGCAGTATTTT.

The J gene is TRBJ1-1, the V gene TRBV29-1, with TRBD1 as a possible D gene (6 bases). This CDR3 contains 18 residues. The germline V gene encodes CDR1 SQVTM and CDR2 ANQGSEA. V was trimmed by 5 bases and J by 3 bases, leaving 28 bases between them. CDR3 in DNA: TGCAGCGTTCTAATTGGCCCTGGGACAAGGTTGGGGGACACTGAAGCTTTCTTT. It is translated as CSVLIGPGTRLGDTEAFF. Full variable domain (missing parts from reference TRBV29-1 and TRBJ1-1): SAVISQKPSRDICQRGTSLTIQCQVDSQVTMMFWYRQQPGQSLTLIATANQGSEATYESGFVIDKFPISRPNLTFSTLTVSNMSPEDSSIYLCSVLIGPGTRLGDTEAFFGQGTRLTVV.

CDR3 residues: CASSQVGGGADTQYF. CDR3 in DNA: TGTGCCAGCAGCCAAGTTGGTGGGGGGGCTGATACGCAGTATTTT. The V and J genes are TRBV3-1 (or the pseudogene TRBV3-2) and TRBJ2-3; TRBD2 might be the D (7 bases). The CDR3 runs to 15 residues. With 1 base removed from V and 6 bases from J, the gap between germline ends came to 14 bases. CDR1 is LGHDT and CDR2 is YNNKEL in the germline V gene (reference sequence).

J is TRBJ2-2 and V is TRBV4-3; weak D call: TRBD2 (5 bases). Germline CDR1 reads LGHNA; CDR2 reads YSLEER. The CDR3 runs to 16 residues. Deletions cut 1 base from V and 5 bases from J, with 14 bases between. The CDR3 DNA follows: TGCGCCAGCAGCCAAGGCGCCCGGGGAGAAACCGGGGAGCTGTTTTTT. Translating gives CASSQGARGETGELFF.

The chain uses TRBV7-2 and TRBJ2-7; D possibly corresponds to TRBD1 (5 bases). Trimming took off 2 bases at V and 2 bases at J, with 10 bases between the two ends. The CDR3 runs 14 residues. Germline V CDR1 and CDR2: SGHTA, FQGNSA. The chain's CDR3 is CASSLQGRTYEQYF. DNA for the CDR3: TGTGCCAGCAGCTTACAGGGAAGGACCTACGAGCAGTACTTC. Full variable domain (outside the CDR3, taken from reference TRBV7-2 and TRBJ2-7): GAGVSQSPSNKVTEKGKDVELRCDPISGHTALYWYRQSLGQGLEFLIYFQGNSAPDKSGLPSDRFSAERTGGSVSTLTIQRTQQEDSAVYLCASSLQGRTYEQYFGPGTRLTVT.

This clone was observed a few times. The chain recombines TRBV20-1 with TRBJ2-6; D not resolved. V was pared by 3 bases and J by 3 bases, with 12 bases between. There are 15 residues in the CDR3. Looked up from germline, CDR1 is DFQATT and CDR2 is SNEGSKA (reference sequence). The CDR3 reads CSASVAPGGANVLTF. CDR3 sequence (DNA): TGCAGTGCTAGTGTTGCCCCCGGTGGGGCCAACGTCCTGACTTTC.

The J gene is TRBJ2-1, the V gene TRBV5-4, with D possibly TRBD2 on 5 matching bases. From germline, CDR1 is SGHNT and CDR2 YYREEE (reference sequence). The germline V and J ends were trimmed by 1 base and 9 bases, with 14 bases remaining between them. CDR3 length: 14 amino acids. CDR3 protein: CASSLQRSQGEQFF. CDR3 coding DNA: TGTGCCAGCAGCTTGCAGCGGAGTCAAGGTGAGCAGTTCTTC. The full variable domain, with the rest looked up from reference TRBV5-4 and TRBJ2-1, is ETGVTQSPTHLIKTRGQQVTLRCSSQSGHNTVSWYQQALGQGPQFIFQYYREEENGRGNFPPRFSGLQFPNYSSELNVNALELDDSALYLCASSLQRSQGEQFFGPGTRLTVL.

Here the CDR3 DNA reads TGTGCCAGCAGCCATGGATCGGATCCAGGGGGTGGCTATGGCTACACCTTC. Its protein is CASSHGSDPGGGYGYTF. The chain uses TRBV3-1 (or the pseudogene TRBV3-2) and TRBJ1-2, with TRBD1 identical over 7 bases. Germline CDR1 is LGHDT and CDR2 is YNNKEL (reference sequence). The CDR3 runs 17 residues. Germline trimming cut 3 bases from V and 4 bases from J; bases unmatched to any gene: 14.